These T cell receptor beta chains were read from a single sample in a study of cytotoxic CD8 clonotypes in ibrutinib-treated CLL. The data were produced by immunoSEQ multiplex PCR, yet TCRdb's version contains in-frame clones alone and is incomplete. The table has 200,000 or so clones, 79% seen once. Here the sequenced sample was PBMCs, taken after 12 months of ibrutinib treatment. The source of these receptors is a human donor with chronic lymphocytic leukemia. The CDR3 runs from the conserved cysteine through the conserved F or W. The D gene is left open where the match is weak. Clone size is given for some rows only: seen once, a few or many times, or a class if the clone is expanded.

j_gene: TRBJ2-7
d_gene: NA
abundance: NA
v_gene: TRBV7-9
CDR3aa: CASSLGSGSTYEQYF
CDR3nt: TGTGCCAGCAGCTTAGGGTCGGGGAGCACCTACGAGCAGTACTTC

j_gene: TRBJ2-4
d_gene: NA
abundance: NA
v_gene: TRBV28
CDR3aa: CASSPRIAKNIQYF
CDR3nt: TGTGCCAGCAGTCCCCGAATAGCCAAAAACATTCAGTACTTC

j_gene: TRBJ2-5
d_gene: TRBD2
abundance: NA
v_gene: TRBV4-2
CDR3aa: CASSQDRTSGAIWTQYF
CDR3nt: TGTGCCAGCAGCCAAGATCGTACTAGCGGAGCTATCTGGACCCAGTACTTC

j_gene: TRBJ2-1
d_gene: NA
abundance: NA
v_gene: TRBV5-4
CDR3aa: CASSPPSYNEQFF
CDR3nt: TGTGCCAGCAGCCCCCCCTCCTACAATGAGCAGTTCTTC

j_gene: TRBJ2-7
d_gene: TRBD1
abundance: NA
v_gene: TRBV5-6
CDR3aa: CASSPTGTGAYEQYF
CDR3nt: TGTGCCAGCAGCCCCACCGGGACAGGAGCCTACGAGCAGTACTTC

j_gene: TRBJ1-3
d_gene: NA
abundance: NA
v_gene: TRBV13
CDR3aa: CASSLGGTSGNTIYF
CDR3nt: TGTGCCAGCAGCTTAGGTGGGACTTCTGGAAACACCATATATTTT

j_gene: TRBJ1-2
d_gene: TRBD1
abundance: NA
v_gene: TRBV5-1
CDR3aa: CASSPGQSIAAGYGYTF
CDR3nt: TGCGCCAGCAGCCCGGGACAGTCTATAGCCGCGGGATATGGCTACACCTTC

j_gene: TRBJ2-1
d_gene: NA
abundance: NA
v_gene: TRBV6-6
CDR3aa: CASSRDYNEQFF
CDR3nt: TGTGCCAGCAGTCGCGACTACAATGAGCAGTTCTTC

j_gene: TRBJ2-1
d_gene: NA
abundance: NA
v_gene: TRBV9
CDR3aa: CASSQGQAGYNEQFF
CDR3nt: TGTGCCAGCAGCCAAGGACAGGCGGGGTACAATGAGCAGTTCTTC

j_gene: TRBJ2-7
d_gene: NA
abundance: NA
v_gene: TRBV5-1
CDR3aa: CASRNPGHRSYYEQYF
CDR3nt: TGCGCCAGCAGAAACCCGGGACACCGCTCCTATTACGAGCAGTACTTC

j_gene: TRBJ2-2
d_gene: NA
abundance: few
v_gene: TRBV5-1
CDR3aa: CASEGGALTGELFF
CDR3nt: TGCGCCAGCGAGGGCGGGGCACTTACCGGGGAGCTGTTTTTT

j_gene: TRBJ2-7
d_gene: TRBD2
abundance: few
v_gene: TRBV28
CDR3aa: CASRSPSGASYEQYF
CDR3nt: TGTGCCAGCAGATCCCCTAGCGGGGCCTCCTACGAGCAGTACTTC

j_gene: TRBJ2-7
d_gene: NA
abundance: few
v_gene: TRBV1
CDR3aa: CTSSQERRGGGYEQYF
CDR3nt: TGCACCAGCAGCCAAGAAAGACGCGGGGGTGGCTACGAGCAGTACTTC

j_gene: TRBJ1-4
d_gene: NA
abundance: NA
v_gene: TRBV28
CDR3aa: CASSLSQGNEKLFF
CDR3nt: TGTGCCAGCAGTTTGAGTCAGGGTAATGAAAAACTGTTTTTT

j_gene: TRBJ1-1
d_gene: NA
abundance: NA
v_gene: TRBV6-1
CDR3aa: CASNPAGDTEAFF
CDR3nt: TGTGCCAGCAACCCCGCAGGCGACACTGAAGCTTTCTTT

j_gene: TRBJ2-2
d_gene: NA
abundance: NA
v_gene: TRBV7-9
CDR3aa: CASSSDTGELFF
CDR3nt: TGTGCCAGCAGTTCGGACACCGGGGAGCTGTTTTTT